These T cell receptor beta chains were read from a single sample in a study of blood T cells in healthy people across ages. MiXCR was run by TCRdb on the 5' RACE reads, yielding one entry per CDR3 protein. The sample lists roughly 1,500,000 distinct CDR3 sequences, roughly 40% occurring once. Sequencing was performed on blood. These receptors were obtained from a woman aged 18-29 years in good health. Both conserved end residues are part of each CDR3. The D gene is left open where the match is weak. Size values are once, few and many counts, or a class for expanded clones, and some rows have none.

once	TRBV20-1	-	TRBJ2-3	TGCAGTGCTACTCCCCTGACCGGGACTTCGAAAACAGATACGCAGTATTTT	CSATPLTGTSKTDTQYF
-	TRBV4-1	TRBD2	TRBJ2-3	TGCGCCAGCAGCCCGGGAGGTAAGGTCGGTCTCAGCTCAGGAGGAGATACGAAGTATTTT	CASSPGGKVGLSSGGDTKYF
few	TRBV3-1	-	TRBJ2-1	TGTGCCAGCAGCCAAGCGGCTAGCGAGTTTAGCGATGAGCAGTTCTTC	CASSQAASEFSDEQFF
-	TRBV7-2	-	TRBJ2-3	TGTGCCAGCAGCCCCCCAGGCTACTCAACCCGCACAGATACGCAGGATTTT	CASSPPGYSTRTDTQDF
few	TRBV6-2/TRBV6-3	-	TRBJ1-2	TGTGCCGCCTCGGGTTTTGGTGGCTACACCTTC	CAASGFGGYTF
-	TRBV5-1	TRBD2	TRBJ2-5	TGCGCCAGCAGCTTGGGTTCGAGCGGGGGTGGGGATGAGCAGTACTTC	CASSLGSSGGGDEQYF
-	TRBV10-2	TRBD1	TRBJ2-2	TGCGCCAGCAGTCTTGGGACAGGGGAGGAGTGGTACACCGGGGAGCTGTTTTTT	CASSLGTGEEWYTGELFF
-	TRBV7-9	-	TRBJ1-4	TGTGCCAGCAGCCTTAGGTCCCAAGGGGAAAAACTGTTTTTT	CASSLRSQGEKLFF
few	TRBV12-3/TRBV12-4	-	TRBJ2-6	TGTGCCAGCAGTTTAGCTTTACTAAGACATGACCCTTCTGGGGCCAACGTCCTGACTTTC	CASSLALLRHDPSGANVLTF
few	TRBV7-2	-	TRBJ2-3	TGTGCCAGCAGCTCCCCTGGGGGGAGGTTTACGCAGTATTTT	CASSSPGGRFTQYF
-	TRBV29-1	-	TRBJ2-2	TGCAGCGTTGAAGATGGTAGGAACACCGGGGAGCTGTTTTTT	CSVEDGRNTGELFF
-	TRBV7-9	-	TRBJ1-4	TGTGCCAGCAGACCGGACAGCCAAGGGGAAAAACTGTTTTTT	CASRPDSQGEKLFF
many	TRBV24-1	TRBD2	TRBJ2-1	TGTGCCACCACATCGGGACTAGCGAACAATGAGCAGTTCTTC	CATTSGLANNEQFF
-	TRBV11-1	TRBD1	TRBJ2-1	TGTGCCAGCAGCCCCGACAGGGATGAGCAGTTCTTC	CASSPDRDEQFF
few	TRBV10-3	-	TRBJ1-5	TGTGCCATCAGTGAGTCTGTTTGGGGTTCGGGTCAGCCCCAGCATTTT	CAISESVWGSGQPQHF
-	TRBV3-1	-	TRBJ1-2	TGTGCCAGCAGCCCACACGGACAGTACTATGGCTACACCTTC	CASSPHGQYYGYTF
-	TRBV12-3/TRBV12-4	-	TRBJ2-5	TGTGCCAGCAGAAACACAGGGCTCCAAGAGACCCAGTACTTC	CASRNTGLQETQYF
few	TRBV4-2	-	TRBJ2-1	TGTGCCAGCAGCCAAGATGTATTAGTGTCCTACAATGAGCAGTTCTTC	CASSQDVLVSYNEQFF
-	TRBV4-2	TRBD2	TRBJ2-1	TGTGCCAGCAGCCAATTCAGCGGGGGGGCCAACAATGAGCAGTTCTTC	CASSQFSGGANNEQFF
few	TRBV7-2	-	TRBJ2-7	TGTGCCAGCAGCTTAGCGCACTTCTACCCAAGCTCCTACGAGCAGTACTTC	CASSLAHFYPSSYEQYF
few	TRBV20-1	-	TRBJ1-2	TGCAGTGCTGAAAGCAGGGGTTGGGACTATGGCTACACCTTC	CSAESRGWDYGYTF
-	TRBV6-1	-	TRBJ2-1	TGTGCCAGCACAAACGGCCAGAGCTCCTACAATGAGCAGTTCTTC	CASTNGQSSYNEQFF
-	TRBV9	TRBD2	TRBJ2-3	TGTGCAAGCAGCGCCACTAGCGGGGAATTCACAAATACGCAGTATTTT	CASSATSGEFTNTQYF
few	TRBV25-1	-	TRBJ2-5	TGTGCCAGCGCCACCCAAGAGGGCCAGACCCAGTACTTC	CASATQEGQTQYF
many	TRBV28	TRBD1	TRBJ2-7	TGTGCCAGCAGTTTACGGACAGGGAGCATCTACGAGCAGTACTTC	CASSLRTGSIYEQYF
few	TRBV11-3	-	TRBJ2-6	TGTGCCAGCAGCTCTCATTACTCTGGGGCCAACGTCCTGACTTTC	CASSSHYSGANVLTF
-	TRBV6-5	-	TRBJ1-1	TGTGCCAGCAGTCCCGGGGAGATGACTGAAGCTTTCTTT	CASSPGEMTEAFF